The 26 T cell receptor beta chains below all came from one sample that was sequenced in a study of T cells expressing NK-cell markers. Using the 5' RACE reads, TCRdb records one entry per CDR3 protein without DNA. The sample table sets out a few hundred thousand distinct CDR3 sequences. Specimen: blood T cells: a sorted CD56 or NKG2C T cell subset, CD4+ or CD8+ T cells, or bulk PBMC T cells (not recorded which). All receptors derive from a woman aged 50 to 60 in good health.

This rearrangement joins TRBV20-1 to TRBJ1-4; TCRdb's D gene call, TRBD1, goes unchecked for lack of DNA. The CDR3 spans 13 residues. Germline V gene sequence: CDR1 DFQATT, CDR2 SNEGSKA (reference sequence). The CDR3 region is CSANRQSNEKLFF.

The V and J genes are TRBV4-2 and TRBJ1-2. This CDR3 is 17 amino acids long. Germline-derived CDR1 and CDR2 are LGHNA and YNFKEQ. The CDR3 sequence is CASSQIPGDSHIYGYTF.

The chain links TRBV5-1 to TRBJ2-1; TCRdb returns TRBD2, unconfirmable since there is no DNA. CDR1 and CDR2 (germline): SGHRS, YFSETQ. The CDR3 loop spans 16 amino acids. The CDR3 protein is CASSLARELFGNEQFF.

This sequence joins TRBV7-9 and TRBJ2-3; the TRBD1 assignment by TCRdb is unverifiable without DNA. Germline V lookup: CDR1 SEHNR, CDR2 FQNEAQ (reference sequence). The CDR3 spans 16 residues. The CDR3 is CASSQERTATTDTQYF.

The chain carries TRBV14 and TRBJ2-1. CDR3 length: 13 residues. Germline V CDR1 and CDR2: SGHDN, FVKESK. The CDR3 sequence: CASSQDLGGQSVF.

The chain carries TRBV10-1 and TRBJ2-2; TCRdb indicates TRBD1, and absent DNA this call remains unverified. The CDR3 extends over 13 amino acids. The germline gives CDR1 WNHNN, CDR2 SYGVQD (reference sequence). This chain's CDR3 is CASTRGGAGELFF.

This chain connects TRBV12-3 or TRBV12-4 to TRBJ2-1; no DNA is available, so the TRBD1 call from TCRdb remains unchecked. The CDR3 is 14 residues long. Here the CDR3 reads CASSYVPSTNEQFF.

This chain joins TRBV14 and TRBJ2-1. This CDR3 spans 11 amino acids. Germline V lookup: CDR1 SGHDN, CDR2 FVKESK. CDR3 region: CASSLLHEQFF.

The rearrangement joins TRBV12-3 or TRBV12-4 to TRBJ2-1; no DNA is available, so the TRBD2 call from TCRdb remains unchecked. This CDR3 contains 15 residues. CDR3 residues: CASSLGRGTPNEQFF.

This chain connects TRBV9 to TRBJ2-1; the TCRdb D gene call, TRBD2, has no DNA to confirm it. The CDR3 runs 19 residues. Germline CDR1 SGDLS, CDR2 YYNGEE. The CDR3 spells CASSVSTLGTSGSYNEQFF.

The chain carries TRBV29-1 and TRBJ2-2; the TCRdb call, TRBD2, lacks DNA for checking. This CDR3 contains 13 residues. Germline values: CDR1 SQVTM, CDR2 ANQGSEA. The CDR3 is CSVEGLWTGELFF.

The chain links TRBV2 to TRBJ1-2; the TRBD1 assignment by TCRdb is unverifiable without DNA. Germline-derived CDR1 and CDR2 are SNHLY and FYNNEI. CDR3 length: 15 amino acids. CDR3 amino acids: CASSEYRGQNYGYTF.

V gene TRBV2 combines with J gene TRBJ2-2. Per germline, CDR1 SNHLY and CDR2 FYNNEI. This CDR3 contains 14 residues. The CDR3 spells CASSLKTNTGELFF.

The chain employs TRBV6-1 and TRBJ2-5. This CDR3 comprises 12 residues. Germline V lookup: CDR1 MNHNS, CDR2 SASEGT. CDR3 loop: CASSIGQETQYF.

The rearrangement links TRBV19 to TRBJ2-4; TCRdb indicates TRBD1, and absent DNA this call remains unverified. CDR1 is LNHDA and CDR2 is SQIVND in the germline V gene (reference sequence). The CDR3 consists of 20 residues. CDR3 sequence reads: CASSLRDTTSSTLAKNIQYF.

The CDR3 protein is CASSLTLTSGKETQYF. V gene TRBV7-9 combines with J gene TRBJ2-5; no DNA is available, so the TRBD2 call from TCRdb remains unchecked. Germline values: CDR1 SEHNR, CDR2 FQNEAQ (reference sequence). The CDR3 totals 16 residues. Full variable domain (remainder filled in from reference TRBV7-9 and TRBJ2-5): DTGVSQNPRHKITKRGQNVTFRCDPISEHNRLYWYRQTLGQGPEFLTYFQNEAQLEKSRLLSDRFSAERPKGSFSTLEIQRTEQGDSAMYLCASSLTLTSGKETQYFGPGTRLLVL.

V usage is TRBV14 and J usage is TRBJ2-3; the D call of TRBD2 rests on TCRdb alone, since no DNA is present to check it. The CDR3 runs to 15 residues. Germline V gives CDR1 SGHDN, CDR2 FVKESK. This CDR3 is CASSEGLASTDTQYF.

The chain has TRBV15 and TRBJ1-5; TCRdb's assignment of TRBD1 cannot be checked, as there is no DNA. The CDR3 sequence is 16 residues long. The germline V gene encodes CDR1 LNHNV and CDR2 YYDKDF (reference sequence). The CDR3 loop reads CATSRGTGHSNQPQHF.

This chain joins TRBV6-5 and TRBJ1-5. Germline V lookup: CDR1 MNHEY, CDR2 SVGAGI. This CDR3 contains 13 residues. The CDR3: CATKEGSNQPQHF.

The genes are TRBV5-1 and TRBJ2-3; without DNA, the TCRdb call of TRBD1 cannot be checked. Germline CDR1 and CDR2: SGHRS and YFSETQ. This CDR3 is built from 15 residues. CDR3 region: CASSLQGADGDTQYF. The whole variable domain, remainder taken from reference TRBV5-1 and TRBJ2-3, is KAGVTQTPRYLIKTRGQQVTLSCSPISGHRSVSWYQQTPGQGLQFLFEYFSETQRNKGNFPGRFSGRQFSNSRSEMNVSTLELGDSALYLCASSLQGADGDTQYFGPGTRLTVL.

This sequence joins TRBV20-1 and TRBJ2-5; the TRBD2 assignment by TCRdb is unverifiable without DNA. CDR1 and CDR2 from the germline V gene are DFQATT and SNEGSKA (reference sequence). This CDR3 has 13 residues. CDR3: CSFSSGREETQYF.

The V and J genes are TRBV10-3 and TRBJ1-4. The CDR3 is 12 amino acids. Germline loops: CDR1 ENHRY, CDR2 SYGVKD. The CDR3 loop reads CAIRGVNEKLFF.

V and J are TRBV25-1 and TRBJ1-4; TCRdb picks TRBD1, but there is no DNA to check that call. The CDR3 has 19 residues. Germline-derived CDR1 and CDR2 are MGHDK and SYGVNS. The CDR3 spells CASSVLSFGQGDKVEKLFF.

The chain joins TRBV2 to TRBJ2-1; with no DNA, the TCRdb D assignment of TRBD2 cannot be verified. Germline loops: CDR1 SNHLY, CDR2 FYNNEI. The CDR3 consists of 12 residues. The CDR3: CASSTGPREQFF.

J is TRBJ1-1 and V is TRBV4-1. CDR1 and CDR2 (germline): MGHRA, YSYEKL. This CDR3 contains 15 residues. The CDR3 region is CASSVGWQGDTEAFF.

The V and J genes are TRBV6-2 or TRBV6-3 and TRBJ1-1. The germline V gene has CDR1 MNHEY and CDR2 SVGEGT. This CDR3 spans 13 amino acids. The CDR3 sequence: CASSKRNVAEAFF.